This T cell receptor beta chain comes out of a study of blood T cell repertoires in COVID-19. The wider study: PBMCs, B-cell-depleted T cells, or T cells were the source of the cDNA or gDNA that made up the material.

Participants reported their clinical history, and cohort assignment relied on those reports. Germline CDR1 is MDHEN and CDR2 is SYDVKM. Deletions cut 8 bases from V and 7 bases from J, with 6 bases between. This CDR3 contains 10 residues. Sequencing was performed with immunoSEQ multiplex PCR; in TCRdb, only in-frame clones are kept and a portion is missing. Of 110,000 to 150,000 clones in the sample, around four fifths were seen once. Material for sequencing was PBMCs or T cells enriched from blood (not recorded which). The rearrangement links TRBV28 to TRBJ2-1, with no clear D. This TCR derives from a woman between 50 and 59 years old who had recovered from COVID-19. As DNA, the CDR3 is TGTGCCAGCCAATTGAATGAGCAGTTCTTC. Translation: CASQLNEQFF.